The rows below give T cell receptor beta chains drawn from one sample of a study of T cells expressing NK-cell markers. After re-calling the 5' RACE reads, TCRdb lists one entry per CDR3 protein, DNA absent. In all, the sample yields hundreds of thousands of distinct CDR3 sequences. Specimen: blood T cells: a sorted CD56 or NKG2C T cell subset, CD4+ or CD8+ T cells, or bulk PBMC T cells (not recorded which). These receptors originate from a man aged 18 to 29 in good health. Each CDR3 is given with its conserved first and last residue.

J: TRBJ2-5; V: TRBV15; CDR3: CATSGSQQTQYF
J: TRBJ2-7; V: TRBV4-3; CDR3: CASSQTVGLSYEQYF
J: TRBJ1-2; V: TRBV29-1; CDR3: CSVEEGYGYTF
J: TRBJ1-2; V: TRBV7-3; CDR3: CASSAIPGQGAGGYTF
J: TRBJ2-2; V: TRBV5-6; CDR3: CASSIQDRVGRELFF
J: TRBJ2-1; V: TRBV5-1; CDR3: CASSFRLAGDNNEQFF
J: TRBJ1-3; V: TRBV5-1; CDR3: CASTMDTFSGNTIYF
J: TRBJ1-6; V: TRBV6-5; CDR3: CASSYSDVSPLHF
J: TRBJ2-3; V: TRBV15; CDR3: CATRSSHFSGTFSTDTQYF
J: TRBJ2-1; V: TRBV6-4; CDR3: CASSDVTKTSYNEQFF
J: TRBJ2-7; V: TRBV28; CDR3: CATLGGAGGIYEQYF
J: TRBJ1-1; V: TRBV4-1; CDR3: CASSQDRRIGAFF
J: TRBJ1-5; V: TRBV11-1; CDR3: CASSFSGQGNQPQHF
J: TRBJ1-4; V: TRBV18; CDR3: CASSPYRGVIEKLFF
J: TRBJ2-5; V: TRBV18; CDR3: CASSPTGLRETQYF
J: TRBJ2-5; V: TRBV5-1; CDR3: CASSLVSERTETQYF
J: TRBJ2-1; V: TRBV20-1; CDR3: CSARPSGSYEQFF
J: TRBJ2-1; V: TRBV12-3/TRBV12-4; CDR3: CASSSSGTSGKQFF
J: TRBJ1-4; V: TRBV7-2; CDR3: CASSLGRKNEKLFF
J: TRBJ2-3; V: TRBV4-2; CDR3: CASSQEGIGGRVTDTQYF
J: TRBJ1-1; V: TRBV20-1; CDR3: CSATKAGVAAFF
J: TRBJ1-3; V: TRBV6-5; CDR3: CASSFSAGRLSGNTIYF
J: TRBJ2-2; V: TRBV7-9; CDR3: CASSNLELNTGELFF
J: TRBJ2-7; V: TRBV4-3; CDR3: CASSQMSSGYEQYF
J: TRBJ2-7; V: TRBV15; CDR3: CATSRDKRGKVYEQYF
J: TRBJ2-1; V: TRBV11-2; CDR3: CASSLDFRSNRGHEQFF
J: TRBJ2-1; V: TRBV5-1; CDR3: CASSLGDWEQFF
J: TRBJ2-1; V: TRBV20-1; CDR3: CSARRTSGQGSYNEQFF
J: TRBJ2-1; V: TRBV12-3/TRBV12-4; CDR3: CASSPKQGGPLGEQFF
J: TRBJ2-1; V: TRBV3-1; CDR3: CASSQEMGGGPDEQFF
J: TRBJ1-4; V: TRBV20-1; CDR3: CSARRETQTVVEKLFF
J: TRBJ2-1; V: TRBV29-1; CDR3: CSVAGTSGRADIAHNEQFF
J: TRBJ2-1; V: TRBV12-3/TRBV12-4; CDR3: CASSWTGQDEQFF
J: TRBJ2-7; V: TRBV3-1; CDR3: CASSPWDRFEQYF
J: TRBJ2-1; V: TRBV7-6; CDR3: CASSMGRFTGTYNEQFF
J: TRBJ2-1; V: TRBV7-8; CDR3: CATRRTRASGSNSYNEQFF
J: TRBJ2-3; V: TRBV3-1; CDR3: CASTPRRPMKPDTQYF
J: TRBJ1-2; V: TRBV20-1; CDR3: CSAREKPGTGIGYTF
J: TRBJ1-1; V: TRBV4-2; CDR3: CASSHENTEAFF
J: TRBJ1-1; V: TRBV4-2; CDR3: CASSQDQGANTEAFF
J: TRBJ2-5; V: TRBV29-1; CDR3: CSVPGTNLETQYF
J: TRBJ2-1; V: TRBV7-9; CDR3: CASSLVRELYNEQFF
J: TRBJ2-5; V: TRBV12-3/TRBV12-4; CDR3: CASRLSGVQETQYF
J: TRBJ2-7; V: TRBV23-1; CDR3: CASTHTHREGNYEQYF
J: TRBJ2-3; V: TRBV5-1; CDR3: CASSFTATPTSTDTQYF
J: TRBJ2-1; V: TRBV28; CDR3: CASSPGGSLGNEQFF
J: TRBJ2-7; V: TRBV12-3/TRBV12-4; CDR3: CASSPGLPFSYEQYF
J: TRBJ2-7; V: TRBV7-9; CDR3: CASSPHRGEQYF
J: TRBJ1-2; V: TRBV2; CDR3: CASSGDRNNYGYTF
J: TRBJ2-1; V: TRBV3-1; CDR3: CASSQPGGGGVLNEQFF
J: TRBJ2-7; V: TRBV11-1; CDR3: CASSPGPGETYEQYF
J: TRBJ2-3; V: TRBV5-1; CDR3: CASSQGDRGGTDTQYF
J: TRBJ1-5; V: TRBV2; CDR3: CASRPGAGYNGNQPQHF
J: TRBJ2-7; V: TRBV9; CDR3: CASSVGLAGHDNEQYF
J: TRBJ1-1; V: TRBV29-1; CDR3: CSATGTETEAFF
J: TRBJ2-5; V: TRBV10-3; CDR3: CATSRQETQYF